The entry that follows covers one TCR beta chain sequence. The junction departs from the called germline gene at one end, perhaps through a read error. The CDR3 length is 12 residues. Germline assignment: CDR1 DFQATT and CDR2 SNEGSKA (reference sequence). This entry belongs to a study of molecular identifiers for immune sequencing clone quantification. In TCRdb, the PCR reads were re-called with MiXCR into one record per CDR3 protein. The table includes 460,000 or so distinct CDR3 sequences, under 30% detected once. The sequence derives from a human donor in good health. Some libraries in this study had Jurkat cell RNA spiked in. The chain joins TRBV20-1 to TRBJ2-5; D remains unclear. Sequencing input: naive CD8+ T cells from blood, with Jurkat cell RNA spiked in. As for subset: FACS-sorted CD8+CD4-CCR7+CD45RA+ naive T cells. CDR3 sequence (DNA): TGCAGTGCAACGGACGTGGCGGAGACCCGGTACTTC. Residues: CSATDVAETRYF.